These 22 T cell receptor beta chains share one sample of origin, sequenced in a study of Ad26.COV2.S vaccination and SARS-CoV-2 variants. Documented treatment: around 19 received Ad26.COV2.S at low or high dose, single or two shots; 5 received placebo; per-sample allocation not given. The investigators took samples on day 63 after the first vaccine or placebo injection. Profiled with immunoSEQ multiplex PCR; TCRdb holds only in-frame clones, not every one. This table holds roughly 410,000 clones, 80% to 90% found once. The specimen was peripheral blood, collected in a trial of Ad26.COV2.S vaccine versus placebo. These receptors originate from a person between 18 and 59 years old who received the Ad26.COV2.S COVID-19 vaccine or a placebo.

This chain uses TRBV9 with TRBJ2-1; 7 nucleotides agree with TRBD2. V shed 4 bases, J shed 2 bases, and the junction held 9 bases outside the gene matches. Germline loops: CDR1 SGDLS, CDR2 YYNGEE. The CDR3 contains 16 residues. The CDR3 nucleotides read TGTGCCAGCAGCCCCTTCTCGAGCGGGGCCTACAATGAGCAGTTCTTC. It is translated as CASSPFSSGAYNEQFF.

The chain carries TRBV30 and TRBJ1-3, with a possible D match to TRBD1 (6 bases). Germline V CDR1 and CDR2: GTSNPN, SVGIG (reference sequence). V lost 5 bases to trimming and J lost 2 bases, with 10 bases between them. The CDR3 runs to 13 residues. CDR3 protein: CAWSTGTGNTIYF. CDR3 bases: TGTGCCTGGTCGACAGGAACTGGAAACACCATATATTTT.

The J gene is TRBJ2-5, the V gene TRBV9, with 10 bases aligning to TRBD2. Unmatched junction bases numbered 15, after V lost 4 bases and J lost 9 bases. Germline CDR1 and CDR2: SGDLS and YYNGEE. The CDR3 sequence is 16 residues long. The CDR3 bases are TGTGCCAGCAGCTCCCAAGCTAGCGGGGGAATTGGGGCCCAGTACTTC. Translated, it gives CASSSQASGGIGAQYF.

The gene calls are TRBV6-2 or TRBV6-3 and TRBJ2-3, with 9 bases lining up with TRBD2. V trimming: 4 bases; J trimming: 2 bases; junction bases outside the gene matches: 7. Per germline, CDR1 MNHEY and CDR2 SVGEGT. The length of the CDR3 is 16 residues. In DNA, the CDR3 is TGTGCCAGCAGTTCCCGAGCGGGGGGTCCCACAGATACGCAGTATTTT. It is translated as CASSSRAGGPTDTQYF.

The rearrangement links TRBV3-1 (or the pseudogene TRBV3-2) to TRBJ1-6; D perhaps matches TRBD1 (5 bases). This CDR3 region has 15 residues. Looked up from germline, CDR1 is LGHDT and CDR2 is YNNKEL (reference sequence). Trimming pared 3 bases from V and 7 bases from J, leaving 13 bases between. The CDR3, as DNA: TGTGCCAGCAGCCATAGGGACCTCCGGAATTCACCCCTCCACTTT. As protein: CASSHRDLRNSPLHF.

This clone was seen just once. Other DNA sequences from this sample encode an identical CDR3 as well. CDR3 bases: TGTGCCAGTAGTATCAGGGGGCGAGGCACTGAAGCTTTCTTT. Translation gives CASSIRGRGTEAFF. V usage is TRBV19 and J usage is TRBJ1-1, with 8 bases identical to TRBD1. Germline V lookup: CDR1 LNHDA, CDR2 SQIVND (reference sequence). V lost 3 bases, J lost 4 bases, and 4 bases stayed unmatched. The CDR3 runs to 14 residues.

The V call is TRBV19, the J call TRBJ1-5; a weak D match, TRBD1 (6 bases). This CDR3 is 15 amino acids long. The germline V and J ends were trimmed by 6 bases and 4 bases, with 16 bases remaining between them. The germline V gene encodes CDR1 LNHDA and CDR2 SQIVND (reference sequence). The CDR3 loop reads CASRNREGVNQPQHF. CDR3 sequence (DNA): TGTGCCAGTAGAAACAGGGAGGGGGTGAATCAGCCCCAGCATTTT.

In DNA form, the CDR3 reads TGTGCCAGCGCAGTAATCGGGGGGGATCAGCCCCAGCATTTT. Its protein product is CASAVIGGDQPQHF. J is TRBJ1-5 and V is TRBV2; D possibly corresponds to TRBD1 (5 bases). V was cut by 8 bases and J by 5 bases, with 16 bases left in between. This CDR3 is 14 amino acids long. CDR1 SNHLY and CDR2 FYNNEI come from the germline V gene. Drawing the rest from reference TRBV2 and TRBJ1-5, the complete variable domain is EPEVTQTPSHQVTQMGQEVILRCVPISNHLYFYWYRQILGQKVEFLVSFYNNEISEKSEIFDDQFSVERPDGSNFTLKIRSTKLEDSAMYFCASAVIGGDQPQHFGDGTRLSIL.

This clone was counted many times. The V and J genes are TRBV4-1 and TRBJ2-7; D call uncertain. The CDR3 loop spans 15 amino acids. Germline CDR1 MGHRA, CDR2 YSYEKL. V lost 1 base and J 1 base, leaving 11 bases between the germline ends. CDR3 bases: TGCGCCAGCAGCCAAGGCCATGGCTCGTCCTACGAGCAGTACTTC. It is translated as CASSQGHGSSYEQYF.

The CDR3 DNA follows: TGTGCCAGCAGTGAAGGCAGGAGGGCTAATCAGCCCCAGCATTTT. Translated: CASSEGRRANQPQHF. The chain uses TRBV6-1 and TRBJ1-5, with D unresolved. This CDR3 contains 15 residues. V shed 1 base and J shed 4 bases, with 11 bases lying between them. Germline V gives CDR1 MNHNS, CDR2 SASEGT.

V is TRBV11-3 and J is TRBJ2-2; D gene unclear. The CDR3 is made up of 14 amino acids. Per germline, CDR1 SGHNT and CDR2 YENEEA. Trimming shortened V by 2 bases and J by 0 bases, and 4 bases separated the two germline ends. The CDR3 is CASSLISNTGELFF. CDR3 bases: TGTGCCAGCAGCTTAATCTCGAACACCGGGGAGCTGTTTTTT.

The table lists this clone with a count of one. J is TRBJ1-1 and V is TRBV11-2, with D perhaps TRBD1 (5 bases). V lost 5 bases, J lost 1 base, and 11 bases lay in between. The CDR3 has 14 residues. Germline CDR1 SGHAT, CDR2 FQNNGV. CDR3 protein: CASSTRDGNTEAFF. The CDR3 DNA reads as TGTGCCAGCAGCACTCGGGACGGGAACACTGAAGCTTTCTTT.

This clone is a singleton in its sample. This chain connects TRBV9 to TRBJ2-2, with D possibly matching TRBD2 (6 bases). Germline CDR1 and CDR2: SGDLS and YYNGEE. CDR3 size: 17 residues. The V end was cut by 3 bases, the J end by 3 bases, with 18 bases between. The CDR3 here is CASSAVPTSRDTGELFF. The CDR3 coding sequence is TGTGCCAGCAGCGCGGTGCCTACTAGCAGGGACACCGGGGAGCTGTTTTTT.

Here the CDR3 DNA reads TGTGCCAGCAGTTGGGCCGGGAGGTCCCCGGTGGCCCAGTACTTC. This translates into CASSWAGRSPVAQYF. This rearrangement joins TRBV6-2 or TRBV6-3 to TRBJ2-5; TRBD2 matches at 7 bases. Germline V gene lookup returns CDR1 MNHEY and CDR2 SVGEGT. The CDR3 sequence is 15 residues long. Trimming removed 4 bases from V and 9 bases from J; junction bases left unmatched: 14.

The chain couples TRBV19 to TRBJ2-3, with 9 bases aligning to TRBD1. The ends lost 9 bases at V and 3 bases at J; junction bases unmatched: 7. This CDR3 region has 14 residues. Germline loops: CDR1 LNHDA, CDR2 SQIVND (reference sequence). CDR3 region: CASEAGTGTDTQYF. As DNA, the CDR3 is TGTGCCAGCGAGGCTGGGACAGGGACAGATACGCAGTATTTT.

J is TRBJ1-2 and V is TRBV25-1; TRBD1 matches 7 bases. The CDR3 spans 15 residues. J lost 4 bases, V lost 4 bases, and 9 bases had no gene match. Germline CDR1 is MGHDK and CDR2 is SYGVNS. CDR3 residues: CASSGQPRDSYGYTF. The CDR3 coding sequence is TGTGCCAGCAGTGGCCAACCCCGGGACAGCTATGGCTACACCTTC.

This clone was seen just once. The rearrangement joins TRBV2 to TRBJ2-7; 10 bases agree with TRBD2. This CDR3 region has 16 residues. Per germline, CDR1 SNHLY and CDR2 FYNNEI. V lost 4 bases, J lost 1 base, and 7 bases stayed unmatched. CDR3 region: CASSALDSGGSYEQYF. The CDR3 DNA reads as TGTGCCAGCAGTGCCCTTGATAGCGGGGGGTCCTACGAGCAGTACTTC.

The genes are TRBV4-1 and TRBJ2-5; D tentatively fits TRBD1 or TRBD2 (5 bases each). The CDR3 contains 16 residues. Trimming cost V 0 bases and J 7 bases, with 18 bases left between them. Germline V gives CDR1 MGHRA, CDR2 YSYEKL. CDR3 protein: CASSQEGTGRTGTQYF. CDR3 nucleotide sequence: TGCGCCAGCAGCCAAGAAGGAACGGGACGAACGGGGACCCAGTACTTC.

This chain links TRBV18 with TRBJ1-1; D is undetermined. CDR3 length: 17 amino acids. Deletions cut 3 bases from V and 2 bases from J, with 19 bases between. Per germline, CDR1 KGHSH and CDR2 LQKENI. The CDR3 region has the DNA TGTGCCAGCTCACCCGGGCCTCTGGGGTCCCTCAACACTGAAGCTTTCTTT. This encodes CASSPGPLGSLNTEAFF.

This chain links TRBV21-1 with TRBJ2-1; TRBD2 is taken as the D call from the table, unchecked against the DNA. TRBV21-1 is reported as a pseudogene. The CDR3 runs 14 residues. The CDR3 nucleotides are TGTGCCAGTAGACGGGGGGGCTCCTACAATGAGCAGTTCTTC. This encodes CASRRGGSYNEQFF.

The rearrangement joins TRBV27 to TRBJ2-5; D remains ambiguous. CDR1 MNHEY and CDR2 SMNVEV come from the germline V gene (reference sequence). The CDR3 has 14 amino acids. Trimming shortened V by 5 bases and J by 0 bases, and 10 bases separated the two germline ends. CDR3 in amino acids: CASSRLEYQETQYF. CDR3 coding DNA: TGTGCCAGCAGTCGACTCGAGTACCAAGAGACCCAGTACTTC.

The chain recombines TRBV10-3 with TRBJ2-3; 14 bases are a match to TRBD2. Germline V gives CDR1 ENHRY, CDR2 SYGVKD. The CDR3 spans 16 residues. The J segment lost 5 bases and the V segment lost 4 bases, leaving 5 bases of the junction unmatched. The CDR3 sequence is CAISAGLAGVVDTQYF. In nucleotides, the CDR3 is TGTGCCATCAGTGCGGGACTAGCGGGAGTGGTAGATACGCAGTATTTT.